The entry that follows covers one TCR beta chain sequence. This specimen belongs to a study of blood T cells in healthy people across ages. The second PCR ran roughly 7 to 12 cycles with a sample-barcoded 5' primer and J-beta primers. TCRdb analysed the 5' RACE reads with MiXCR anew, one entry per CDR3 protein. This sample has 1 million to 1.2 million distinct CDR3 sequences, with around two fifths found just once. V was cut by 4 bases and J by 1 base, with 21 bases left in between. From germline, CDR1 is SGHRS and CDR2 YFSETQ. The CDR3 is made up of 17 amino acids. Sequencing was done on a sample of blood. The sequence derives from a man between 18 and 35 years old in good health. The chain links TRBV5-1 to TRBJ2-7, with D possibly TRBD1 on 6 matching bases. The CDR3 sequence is CASSVLPGAGGSYEQYF. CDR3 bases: TGCGCCAGCAGCGTTCTTCCAGGGGCAGGTGGTTCCTACGAGCAGTACTTC.